The present T cell receptor beta chain was sequenced within a study of T cells after yellow fever vaccination. Study information: The SMART-Seq v4 Ultra Low Input method served to prepare the low-cell-number fractions.

As concerns this clonotype: Its antigen is not identified.

Study findings and constraints: Contamination of FACS-sorted repertoires by abundant clonotypes from the bulk population could occur. Among primary-vaccination clones, most reappeared after the booster, at 95% to 96% for CD4 and more than 75% for CD8. A secondary response was less intense yet reached its peak sooner, at day 5 versus 15.

CDR1 is MDHEN, CDR2 SYDVKM, per germline. V trimming: 8 bases; J trimming: 0 bases; junction bases outside the gene matches: 5. There are 14 residues in the CDR3. A single record per CDR3 protein comes from TCRdb applying MiXCR to the 5' RACE reads. The table lists 100,000 to 150,000 distinct CDR3 sequences, around 9.8% of them singletons, with approximately 39% in the top ten. The TCR originated in a man in his late teens or twenties who received the YFV17D yellow fever vaccine. The source material was CD8+ T cells sorted from PBMCs, sampled on the day of the yellow fever booster vaccination. V gene TRBV28 combines with J gene TRBJ2-5; 8 nucleotides align to TRBD1. CDR3 protein: CASGRTGYQETQYF. Written as DNA, the CDR3 is TGTGCCAGCGGTCGGACAGGGTACCAAGAGACCCAGTACTTC.